A single sample gave rise to the 12 T cell receptor beta chains below, sequenced in a study of CD8+CD57+ T cells in acquired aplastic anemia. An expansion of CD8+CD57+ cells by flow cytometry had been shown in patients chosen for sequencing. The TCR beta profiling, which covered VDJ combination and CDR3 sequence, was carried out using genomic DNA as the template. TCRdb passed the reads through MiXCR, listing each CDR3 protein once. The table has approximately 180,000 distinct CDR3 sequences, 63% seen once; the top ten hold 42%. The sequencing sample was made of sorted CD4+, CD8+, or CD8+CD57+ T cells (not recorded which) from PBMCs. The receptors shown here come from a human donor with aplastic anemia.

The chain joins TRBV5-8 to TRBJ2-7, with 9 bases lining up with TRBD1. Germline-derived CDR1 and CDR2 are SGHTS and YDEGEE. The CDR3 extends over 15 amino acids. V lost 0 bases, J lost 1 base, and 2 bases stayed unmatched. CDR3: CASSLVGTGSYEQYF. The CDR3 nucleotides are TGTGCCAGCAGCTTGGTAGGGACAGGGTCCTACGAGCAGTACTTC.

V is TRBV20-1 and J is TRBJ1-5; maybe TRBD1 (5 bases). The CDR3 runs 13 residues. V was shortened by 1 base and J by 6 bases, with 10 bases between the two germline ends. Germline-derived CDR1 and CDR2 are DFQATT and SNEGSKA (reference sequence). Here the CDR3 reads CSARVGESQPQHF. The CDR3, as DNA: TGCAGTGCTAGAGTGGGGGAAAGTCAGCCCCAGCATTTT.

The sample holds many counts of this clonotype. The chain combines TRBV7-9 with TRBJ2-1; 10 bases agree with TRBD2. Losses at the gene ends were 2 bases for V and 7 bases for J; bases not matched to a gene: 5. Germline assignment: CDR1 SEHNR and CDR2 FQNEAQ (reference sequence). The CDR3 consists of 15 residues. Here the CDR3 reads CASSLITSGENEQFF. CDR3 in DNA: TGTGCCAGCAGCTTAATTACTAGCGGGGAGAATGAGCAGTTCTTC.

At least ten counts were recorded for this clonotype. This chain joins TRBV10-3 and TRBJ1-2; 10 bases fit TRBD1. The CDR3 consists of 16 residues. The V gene end was trimmed by 4 bases and the J gene end by 6 bases; junction bases not matched to a gene: 11. Germline V gene data show CDR1 as ENHRY and CDR2 as SYGVKD. CDR3 residues: CAISGPQTGGGNGYTF. DNA of the CDR3: TGTGCCATCAGTGGGCCGCAGACAGGGGGCGGAAATGGCTACACCTTC.

Ten or more counts support this clonotype. The J gene is TRBJ2-7, the V gene TRBV6-5; D gene unclear. The CDR3 has 13 amino acids. Germline-derived CDR1 and CDR2 are MNHEY and SVGAGI. V gave up 1 base and J gave up 6 bases, with 10 bases separating them. In nucleotides, the CDR3 is TGTGCCAGCAGTTACTTCTGGCTGGCCGAGCAGTACTTC. It specifies CASSYFWLAEQYF.

Comment on this clonotype: Mismatch with germline at one junction end may stem from a read error. The J gene is TRBJ1-1, the V gene TRBV7-7, with 8 bases that match TRBD1. The CDR3 is 15 amino acids. The V gene's germline CDR1 is SSHAT and CDR2 FNYEAQ (reference sequence). The DNA of the CDR3 is TGTGCTAGCAGCCCACCCGACAGGGGGAACACTGAAGCTTTCTTT. Translation: CASSPPDRGNTEAFF.

This clonotype was detected only once. J is TRBJ2-7 and V is TRBV10-1, with 10 bases matching TRBD2. The V gene's germline CDR1 is WNHNN and CDR2 SYGVQD (reference sequence). V gave up 10 bases and J gave up 7 bases; unmatched junction bases: 13. This CDR3 region has 14 residues. The CDR3 loop is CANLPLAGVGEQYF. The DNA for the CDR3 is TGCGCCAACCTCCCTCTAGCGGGAGTTGGAGAGCAGTACTTC.

The chain uses TRBV6-2 or TRBV6-3 and TRBJ2-5; TRBD1 aligns across 10 bases. From germline, CDR1 is MNHEY and CDR2 SVGEGT. There are 15 residues in the CDR3. V was pared by 6 bases and J by 0 bases, with 4 bases of the junction left unmatched. CDR3 in DNA: TGTGCCAGCAGGCCGGGACAGGGGTACCAAGAGACCCAGTACTTC. Translated, it gives CASRPGQGYQETQYF.

This clonotype was observed once. V is TRBV10-3 and J is TRBJ2-2; 7 nucleotides align to TRBD1. Germline CDR1 reads ENHRY; CDR2 reads SYGVKD. V gave up 7 bases and J gave up 7 bases; unmatched junction bases: 6. This CDR3 contains 13 residues. Here the CDR3 DNA reads TGTGCCATCACCAAGGGACAGAACGGGGAGCTGTTTTTT. It is translated as CAITKGQNGELFF.

The V gene is TRBV2, the J gene TRBJ2-7; the match to TRBD1 covers 10 bases. V lost 8 bases and J lost 7; bases outside the gene matches: 14. CDR3 length: 15 residues. From germline, CDR1 is SNHLY and CDR2 FYNNEI. Here the CDR3 DNA reads TGTGCCAGCGGCCGGGATGGGGACAGGGGTTGGGAGCAGTACTTC. It specifies CASGRDGDRGWEQYF.

The V and J genes are TRBV5-4 and TRBJ2-7; either TRBD1 or TRBD2 may fit D (6 bases each). From germline, CDR1 is SGHNT and CDR2 YYREEE (reference sequence). This CDR3 has 16 amino acids. Trimming cost V 0 bases and J 2 bases, with 15 bases left between them. The CDR3 protein is CASSLEGSGATYEQYF. As DNA, the CDR3 is TGTGCCAGCAGCTTGGAAGGGTCGGGGGCAACCTACGAGCAGTACTTC. Variable domain in full (rest from reference TRBV5-4 and TRBJ2-7): ETGVTQSPTHLIKTRGQQVTLRCSSQSGHNTVSWYQQALGQGPQFIFQYYREEENGRGNFPPRFSGLQFPNYSSELNVNALELDDSALYLCASSLEGSGATYEQYFGPGTRLTVT.

The chain combines TRBV11-2 with TRBJ2-5; D may be TRBD2 (5 bases). The CDR3 contains 14 residues. The V end was cut by 1 base, the J end by 0 bases, with 6 bases between. CDR1 is SGHAT, CDR2 FQNNGV, per germline. For the CDR3, the DNA is TGTGCCAGCAGCTTAGGGAGGTACCAAGAGACCCAGTACTTC. This encodes CASSLGRYQETQYF.